One sample yielded the 18 T cell receptor beta chains listed below, sequenced in a study of shared clonotypes between healthy human individuals. Clones were sequenced by immunoSEQ multiplex PCR, and TCRdb holds only the in-frame ones, with some missing. The sample shows 550,000 to 800,000 clones, around two thirds of them seen only once. The source material was memory CD4+ T cells sorted from blood. The subset: CD45RA-negative fraction. These receptors all come from a woman in her twenties or thirties in good health.

V usage is TRBV15 and J usage is TRBJ1-3, with unresolved D. Germline CDR1 is LNHNV and CDR2 is YYDKDF (reference sequence). V lost 8 bases and J 0 bases, leaving 11 bases between the germline ends. This CDR3 is 14 amino acids long. The CDR3 DNA sequence: TGTGCCACCCAAGACCTCAGCTCTGGAAACACCATATATTTT. It codes for CATQDLSSGNTIYF.

This clone was detected a few times. The chain employs TRBV19 and TRBJ2-4, with 7 positions matching TRBD2. The germline CDR1 and CDR2 sequences are LNHDA and SQIVND (reference sequence). The CDR3 length is 16 residues. The V and J ends lost 6 bases and 6 bases, in that order; junction bases with no gene match: 14. DNA for the CDR3: TGTGCCAGTAGGCATCGACTAGCCGGCGGCTCAAACATTCAGTACTTC. Residues: CASRHRLAGGSNIQYF.

The chain is built from TRBV15 and TRBJ1-1; no reliable D call. The germline V gene has CDR1 LNHNV and CDR2 YYDKDF (reference sequence). V gave up 0 bases and J gave up 4 bases, with 3 bases separating them. CDR3 length: 12 residues. The CDR3 bases are TGTGCCACCAGCAGAGAGTTCACTGAAGCTTTCTTT. This gives the protein CATSREFTEAFF.

As DNA, the CDR3 is TGCAGCGTTGAAGTCCACAACTCCTACGAGCAGTACTTC. As protein: CSVEVHNSYEQYF. The chain has TRBV29-1 and TRBJ2-7; no clear D gene. CDR1 and CDR2 from the germline V gene are SQVTM and ANQGSEA. The V end was cut by 1 base, the J end by 0 bases, with 7 bases between. CDR3 length: 13 amino acids.

The V call is TRBV5-6, the J call TRBJ2-3, with 14 bases identical to TRBD2. The germline gives CDR1 SGHDT, CDR2 YYEEEE. The V gene end was trimmed by 3 bases and the J gene end by 1 base; junction bases not matched to a gene: 7. The CDR3 sequence is 18 residues long. CDR3 nucleotides: TGTGCCAGCAGCTCACCGGGACTAGCGGGAGCTCGCACAGATACGCAGTATTTT. Translating it yields CASSSPGLAGARTDTQYF.

This clone turned up a few times. Other DNA sequences in this sample translate to the same CDR3. The CDR3 bases are TGTGCCAGCAGCTTTCTAGCGGGAGGAAACACCGGGGAGCTGTTTTTT. Its translation is CASSFLAGGNTGELFF. The chain has TRBV11-2 and TRBJ2-2; 11 positions agree with TRBD2. V shed 3 bases and J 2 bases; nucleotides not matched to a gene: 2. The CDR3 extends over 16 amino acids. Germline CDR1 SGHAT, CDR2 FQNNGV.

This sequence joins TRBV5-1 and TRBJ2-5, with 13 bases identical to TRBD2. The V gene end was trimmed by 4 bases and the J gene end by 10 bases; junction bases not matched to a gene: 10. The CDR3 spans 15 residues. Germline assignment: CDR1 SGHRS and CDR2 YFSETQ. CDR3 DNA sequence: TGCGCCAGCAGCAACCTGGGACTAGCGGGATCGGTCCAGTACTTC. Amino acid sequence: CASSNLGLAGSVQYF.

On this clone: Different DNA sequences within this sample yield the same CDR3. V is TRBV29-1 and J is TRBJ2-1, with TRBD2 matching 14 bases. V was pared by 3 bases and J by 10 bases, with 5 bases of the junction left unmatched. Germline CDR1 is SQVTM and CDR2 is ANQGSEA. This CDR3 comprises 14 residues. CDR3 sequence reads: CSVDGTSGRDEQFF. CDR3 nucleotides: TGCAGCGTTGACGGGACTAGCGGGAGAGACGAGCAGTTCTTC.

This clone was detected once. V and J are TRBV11-2 and TRBJ2-1, with 15 bases that match TRBD2. The CDR3 contains 19 residues. Germline trimming cut 6 bases from V and 0 bases from J; bases unmatched to any gene: 9. CDR1 is SGHAT, CDR2 FQNNGV, per germline. This CDR3 reads CASRSPGLAGGISYNEQFF. Written as DNA, the CDR3 is TGTGCCAGCAGGTCTCCGGGACTAGCGGGAGGCATCTCCTACAATGAGCAGTTCTTC. The complete variable domain, with remaining parts taken from reference TRBV11-2 and TRBJ2-1, reads EAGVAQSPRYKIIEKRQSVAFWCNPISGHATLYWYQQILGQGPKLLIQFQNNGVVDDSQLPKDRFSAERLKGVDSTLKIQPAKLEDSAVYLCASRSPGLAGGISYNEQFFGPGTRLTVL.

Note on this clone: With only one base between it and a far larger clone, this is likely a read error. This chain connects TRBV10-3 to TRBJ1-2; 7 bases map to TRBD1. J lost 5 bases, V lost 2 bases, and 5 bases had no gene match. This CDR3 has 14 residues. Germline V gene sequence: CDR1 ENHRY, CDR2 SYGVKD. The CDR3 DNA follows: TGTGCCATCAGTGAGCCGACAGGGTCATATGGCTACACCTTC. This translates into CAISEPTGSYGYTF.

V is TRBV29-1 and J is TRBJ2-7; 7 bases align to TRBD2. Germline CDR1 reads SQVTM; CDR2 reads ANQGSEA. V lost 3 bases and J lost 0; bases outside the gene matches: 8. The length of the CDR3 is 15 residues. The CDR3 here is CSVEGGRDLSYEQYF. CDR3 sequence (DNA): TGCAGCGTTGAGGGAGGGCGGGACCTCTCCTACGAGCAGTACTTC.

Comment on this clone: Other nucleotide sequences from this sample produce the same CDR3. This chain links TRBV7-2 with TRBJ2-5; TRBD1 agrees at 7 bases. The CDR3 consists of 14 residues. V gave up 4 bases and J gave up 0 bases; unmatched junction bases: 2. CDR1 SGHTA and CDR2 FQGNSA come from the germline V gene. CDR3 amino acids: CASSSGTDQETQYF. The CDR3 DNA is TGTGCCAGCAGCTCTGGGACAGACCAAGAGACCCAGTACTTC.

The chain recombines TRBV5-1 with TRBJ1-2; D is possibly TRBD1 (5 bases). The CDR3 has 18 residues. Germline CDR1 SGHRS, CDR2 YFSETQ. V was cut by 0 bases and J by 0 bases, with 18 bases left in between. CDR3 DNA sequence: TGCGCCAGCAGCTTGGATTTTCAGGGTATAGGAACTAACTATGGCTACACCTTC. As protein: CASSLDFQGIGTNYGYTF.

The J gene is TRBJ2-3, the V gene TRBV6-1, with D maybe TRBD2 (7 bases). Germline V CDR1 and CDR2: MNHNS, SASEGT. Trimming stripped 0 bases from V and 6 bases from J, with 10 bases between. CDR3 length: 14 amino acids. CDR3 coding DNA: TGTGCCAGCAGTGAAGCGGGGGGGGGCGATACGCAGTATTTT. This encodes CASSEAGGGDTQYF.

The chain joins TRBV11-2 to TRBJ2-3; D not resolved. V dropped 6 bases and J dropped 1 base, with 14 bases sitting between them. The CDR3 runs 15 residues. The germline V gene has CDR1 SGHAT and CDR2 FQNNGV. DNA for the CDR3: TGTGCCAGCAGTTCACGCCGGTCCCGCACAGATACGCAGTATTTT. As protein: CASSSRRSRTDTQYF.

The CDR3 protein is CASSQSEGMIGPDTQYF. The CDR3 DNA follows: TGCGCCAGCAGTCAATCCGAGGGGATGATCGGTCCAGATACGCAGTATTTT. This chain links TRBV23-1 with TRBJ2-3; either TRBD1 or TRBD2 may fit D (5 bases each). TRBV23-1 is an ORF, with its function uncertain. The CDR3 loop spans 17 amino acids. Trimming shortened V by 0 bases and J by 4 bases, and 17 bases separated the two germline ends.

The chain links TRBV28 to TRBJ1-4; 9 bases are shared with TRBD1. This CDR3 is built from 16 residues. Germline lookup yields CDR1 MDHEN and CDR2 SYDVKM. V dropped 6 bases and J dropped 2; count of bases not matched to a gene: 7. The CDR3 DNA is TGTGCCAGCAGCCAGGGACAGGGAGTGACTAATGAAAAACTGTTTTTT. It yields the protein CASSQGQGVTNEKLFF.

This chain connects TRBV2 to TRBJ1-2; no firm D call. V shed 6 bases and J shed 8 bases, with 16 bases lying between them. The CDR3 consists of 13 residues. Germline V CDR1 and CDR2: SNHLY, FYNNEI. The CDR3 reads CASSLGRVDGYTF. The CDR3 DNA reads as TGTGCCAGCAGCCTAGGGAGAGTAGACGGCTACACCTTC.